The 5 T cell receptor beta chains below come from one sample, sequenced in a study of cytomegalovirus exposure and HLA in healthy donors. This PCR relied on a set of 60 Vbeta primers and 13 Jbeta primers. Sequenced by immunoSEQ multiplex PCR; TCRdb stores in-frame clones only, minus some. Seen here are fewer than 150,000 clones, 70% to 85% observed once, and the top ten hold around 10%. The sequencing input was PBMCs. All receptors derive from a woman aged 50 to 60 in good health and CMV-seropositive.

The CDR3 spells CASSLGLAGGNTDTQYF. The CDR3 nucleotides read TGTGCCAGCAGCTTGGGTCTAGCGGGAGGAAACACAGATACGCAGTATTTT. The chain combines TRBV5-4 with TRBJ2-3; 11 bases are a match to TRBD2. V shed 0 bases and J 2 bases; nucleotides not matched to a gene: 5. Germline CDR1 SGHNT, CDR2 YYREEE (reference sequence). CDR3 length: 17 residues.

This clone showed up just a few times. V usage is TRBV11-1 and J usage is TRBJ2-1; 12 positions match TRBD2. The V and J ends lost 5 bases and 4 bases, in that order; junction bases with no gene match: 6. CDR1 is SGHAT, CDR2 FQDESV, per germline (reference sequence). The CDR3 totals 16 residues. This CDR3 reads CASSRRLAGEYNEQFF. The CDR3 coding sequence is TGTGCCAGCAGCCGTCGACTAGCGGGAGAATACAATGAGCAGTTCTTC.

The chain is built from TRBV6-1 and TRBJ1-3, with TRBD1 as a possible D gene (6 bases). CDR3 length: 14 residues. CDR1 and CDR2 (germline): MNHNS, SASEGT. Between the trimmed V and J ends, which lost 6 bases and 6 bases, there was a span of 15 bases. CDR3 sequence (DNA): TGTGCCAGCAGCGTGACAGGTGACATAAACACCATATATTTT. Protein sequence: CASSVTGDINTIYF.

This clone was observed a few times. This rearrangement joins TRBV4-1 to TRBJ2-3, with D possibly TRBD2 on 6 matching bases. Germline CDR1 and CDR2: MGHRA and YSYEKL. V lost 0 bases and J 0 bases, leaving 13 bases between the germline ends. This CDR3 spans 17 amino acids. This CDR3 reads CASSQDDGLPSTDTQYF. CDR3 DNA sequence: TGCGCCAGCAGCCAAGATGATGGACTACCCAGCACAGATACGCAGTATTTT.

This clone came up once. The CDR3 DNA reads as TGCGCCAGCAGCCCTGGACAGGAGGGCACAGATACGCAGTATTTT. It codes for CASSPGQEGTDTQYF. This sequence joins TRBV5-1 and TRBJ2-3; 7 bases align to TRBD1. From germline, CDR1 is SGHRS and CDR2 YFSETQ. The V gene end was trimmed by 4 bases and the J gene end by 1 base; junction bases not matched to a gene: 6. CDR3 size: 15 residues.